Sequencing of this T cell receptor (beta chain) was carried out in a study of cytomegalovirus exposure and HLA in healthy donors. An approximately 130-subject validation cohort, separate from the approximately 700-subject first cohort, supplied the donors. Generated by immunoSEQ multiplex PCR, the TCRdb table keeps only in-frame clones and is missing some. Of roughly 300,000 clones listed, around 87% are singletons. Notes on the study in general: The authors enumerated over 150 TCR beta chains as linked to cytomegalovirus. The tendency of first-cohort TCR clusters to co-occur in the approximately 110 validation repertoires was the finding of a later analysis.

Concerning this clone: The antigen remains undetermined.

Germline CDR1 and CDR2: SGDLS and YYNGEE. Trimming cost V 3 bases and J 2 bases, with 14 bases left between them. This CDR3 spans 15 amino acids. The sequenced sample was PBMCs. This sequence was found in a woman between 18 and 29 years old in good health and CMV-seronegative. The rearrangement uses TRBV9 and TRBJ1-2; D possibly corresponds to TRBD1 (5 bases). The CDR3, as DNA: TGTGCCAGCAGCGCAAGGCAGGGTTCGAACTATGGCTACACCTTC. Its protein product is CASSARQGSNYGYTF.